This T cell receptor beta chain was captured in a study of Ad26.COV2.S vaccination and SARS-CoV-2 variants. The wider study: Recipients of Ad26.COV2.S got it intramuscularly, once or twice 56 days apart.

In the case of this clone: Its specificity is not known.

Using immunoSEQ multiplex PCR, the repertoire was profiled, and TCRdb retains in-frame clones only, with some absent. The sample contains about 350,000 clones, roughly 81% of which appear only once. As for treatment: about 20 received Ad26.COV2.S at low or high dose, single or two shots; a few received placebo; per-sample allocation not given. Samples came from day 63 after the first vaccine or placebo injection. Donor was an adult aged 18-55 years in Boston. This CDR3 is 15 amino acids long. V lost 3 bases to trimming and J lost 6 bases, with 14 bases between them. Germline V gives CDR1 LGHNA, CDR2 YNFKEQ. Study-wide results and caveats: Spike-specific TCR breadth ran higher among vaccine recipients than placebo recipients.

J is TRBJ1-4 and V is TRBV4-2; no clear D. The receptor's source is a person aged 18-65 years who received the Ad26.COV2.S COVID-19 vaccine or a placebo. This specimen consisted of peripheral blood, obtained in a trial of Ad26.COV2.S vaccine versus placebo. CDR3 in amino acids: CASSQETGLDEKLFF. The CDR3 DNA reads TGTGCCAGCAGCCAGGAGACCGGGTTGGATGAAAAACTGTTTTTT.